Each of the 32 T cell receptor beta chains below was sequenced from the same sample in a study of Graves' ophthalmopathy and Graves' hyperthyroidism. Amplification from RNA transcripts yielded the TCR beta CDR3 regions. First-round RT-PCR employed HTBI primers, with a second-round multiplex PCR after it. Via MiXCR, TCRdb re-called the multiplex PCR reads, giving one row per CDR3 protein. This repertoire shows about 740,000 distinct CDR3 sequences, roughly 40% found once; its top ten account for roughly 45%. The sequencing sample was made of peripheral blood. These TCRs come from an adult man with Graves' ophthalmopathy.

This clonotype was picked up a small number of times. This chain uses TRBV20-1 with TRBJ1-6, with D uncertain. CDR3 size: 17 residues. Per germline, CDR1 DFQATT and CDR2 SNEGSKA (reference sequence). Trimming took 1 base from V and 6 from J, leaving 19 bases between them. The DNA for the CDR3 is TGCAGTGCTAGAGTATTTGTGGGGTCGGCCGGTAATTCACCCCTCCACTTT. Translating it yields CSARVFVGSAGNSPLHF.

CDR3: CASSDDRNNQPQHF. The CDR3, as DNA: TGTGCCAGTAGTGACGACAGGAACAATCAGCCCCAGCATTTT. This chain uses TRBV19 with TRBJ1-5; the D gene is possibly TRBD1 (6 bases). The germline V gene encodes CDR1 LNHDA and CDR2 SQIVND (reference sequence). The CDR3 has 14 residues. V was shortened by 5 bases and J by 3 bases, with 11 bases between the two germline ends.

The V and J genes are TRBV29-1 and TRBJ2-2; maybe TRBD1 (6 bases). Germline lookup yields CDR1 SQVTM and CDR2 ANQGSEA. Trimming pared 5 bases from V and 1 base from J, leaving 8 bases between. The CDR3 sequence is 13 residues long. The CDR3 DNA reads TGCAGCGTTTCGGGACAGAACACCGGGGAGCTGTTTTTT. The encoded protein is CSVSGQNTGELFF.

A word on this clonotype: A junction end diverges from the germline sequence, so it may reflect a read error. The rearrangement joins TRBV14 to TRBJ1-1; D call uncertain. Germline values: CDR1 SGHDN, CDR2 FVKESK. This CDR3 spans 13 amino acids. The CDR3 region is CASSQGTNTGAFF. CDR3 nucleotides: TGTGCCAGCAGCCAAGGCACGAACACTGGAGCTTTCTTT.

This chain joins TRBV20-1 and TRBJ2-5; 8 bases align to TRBD1. With 1 base clipped from V and 4 bases from J, the junction kept 8 bases outside the gene matches. The CDR3 is made up of 15 amino acids. CDR1 is DFQATT, CDR2 SNEGSKA, per germline (reference sequence). CDR3 protein: CSARAPGQGLETQYF. The CDR3 DNA is TGCAGTGCTAGAGCTCCTGGACAGGGTTTAGAGACCCAGTACTTC.

This clonotype was counted between two and nine times. This chain connects TRBV5-5 to TRBJ2-7; D possibly corresponds to TRBD2 (6 bases). V lost 6 bases, J lost 4 bases, and 23 bases lay in between. The germline V gene encodes CDR1 SGHKS and CDR2 YYEKEE (reference sequence). The CDR3 contains 16 residues. The CDR3 DNA reads as TGTGCCAGCAATGTCCCCGGGACTCAAGAGCTATACGAGCAGTACTTC. Translating it yields CASNVPGTQELYEQYF.

This clonotype was observed at least ten times. The chain uses TRBV2 and TRBJ1-4; no clear D. Germline CDR1 reads SNHLY; CDR2 reads FYNNEI. The CDR3 spans 13 residues. V lost 5 bases, J lost 8 bases, and 12 bases lay in between. CDR3 amino acids: CASSRRDGEKLFF. In DNA, the CDR3 is TGTGCCAGCAGTAGAAGGGATGGGGAAAAACTGTTTTTT.

This clonotype was observed a single time. The chain uses TRBV29-1 and TRBJ1-2; perhaps TRBD1 as D (6 bases). The CDR3 has 14 residues. Trimming pared 8 bases from V and 2 bases from J, leaving 18 bases between. The germline gives CDR1 SQVTM, CDR2 ANQGSEA. CDR3: CSIVKQGGNYGYTF. The CDR3 nucleotides read TGCAGCATCGTTAAACAGGGAGGCAACTATGGCTACACCTTC.

The chain carries TRBV2 and TRBJ2-3, with D possibly TRBD2 on 5 matching bases. V shed 6 bases and J shed 4 bases, with 14 bases lying between them. CDR1 SNHLY and CDR2 FYNNEI come from the germline V gene. This CDR3 is built from 14 residues. This CDR3 is CASSRTRLADTQYF. The CDR3 region has the DNA TGTGCCAGCAGCCGCACTAGGTTAGCAGATACGCAGTATTTT.

This clonotype occurred a few times. The V gene is TRBV20-1, the J gene TRBJ2-7; tentative D call: TRBD1 (6 bases). This CDR3 is 13 amino acids long. The V and J ends lost 5 bases and 5 bases respectively, with 16 bases between them. Germline loops: CDR1 DFQATT, CDR2 SNEGSKA (reference sequence). The CDR3 sequence is CSAPTTGFNEQYF. The CDR3 DNA reads as TGCAGTGCTCCCACTACAGGGTTTAACGAGCAGTACTTC.

This clonotype was recorded many times. The V call is TRBV9, the J call TRBJ1-5, with 7 bases fitting TRBD1. Germline V lookup: CDR1 SGDLS, CDR2 YYNGEE. CDR3 length equals 14 residues. Germline trimming cut 3 bases from V and 2 bases from J; bases unmatched to any gene: 2. The CDR3 loop reads CASSEGAGNQPQHF. CDR3 sequence (DNA): TGTGCCAGCAGCGAGGGGGCGGGCAATCAGCCCCAGCATTTT.

This clonotype was observed many times. The CDR3 DNA reads as TGTGCCAGCAGAGCGGACAGTCAGAACACCGGGGAGCTGTTTTTT. It yields the protein CASRADSQNTGELFF. The rearrangement links TRBV2 to TRBJ2-2; weak D call: TRBD1 (6 bases). The ends were cut back, 6 bases at V and 1 base at J, with 12 bases in the middle. The germline V gene encodes CDR1 SNHLY and CDR2 FYNNEI. The CDR3 has 15 residues.

This clonotype occurred a few times. The chain uses TRBV12-3 or TRBV12-4 and TRBJ1-4, with no clear D. CDR3 length: 14 amino acids. Between the trimmed V and J ends, which lost 3 bases and 0 bases, there was a span of 5 bases. The CDR3 is CASSFDATNEKLFF. The CDR3 DNA reads TGTGCCAGCAGTTTTGACGCAACTAATGAAAAACTGTTTTTT.

This clonotype was counted at least ten times. The chain joins TRBV20-1 to TRBJ1-1; D is unclear. Germline CDR1 reads DFQATT; CDR2 reads SNEGSKA (reference sequence). Trimming removed 1 base at V and 8 bases at J, with 11 bases between. The CDR3 spans 12 residues. The CDR3 protein is CSARAAHPEAFF. DNA for the CDR3: TGCAGTGCTAGAGCGGCCCATCCCGAAGCTTTCTTT.

The V call is TRBV4-2, the J call TRBJ2-7; 8 bases are shared with TRBD2. The CDR3 extends over 15 amino acids. V lost 0 bases to trimming and J lost 4 bases; unmatched junction nucleotides: 5. Per the germline V gene, CDR1 is LGHNA and CDR2 is YNFKEQ. CDR3 loop: CASSQDYTSGYEQYF. The CDR3 DNA is TGTGCCAGCAGCCAAGATTATACTAGCGGTTACGAGCAGTACTTC.

The rearrangement links TRBV12-3 or TRBV12-4 to TRBJ2-7, with a possible D match to TRBD1 (6 bases). This CDR3 region has 16 residues. V was trimmed by 6 bases and J by 3 bases, leaving 21 bases between them. The CDR3 nucleotides read TGTGCCAGCAGCGCCGGGACACCCGTCAGACTCTACGAGCAGTACTTC. It is translated as CASSAGTPVRLYEQYF.

The V call is TRBV25-1, the J call TRBJ2-7; 9 positions match TRBD1. CDR1 MGHDK and CDR2 SYGVNS come from the germline V gene. The CDR3 sequence is 12 residues long. After removal of 5 bases from V and 11 bases from J, the junction contained 7 bases not matched to a gene. The CDR3 DNA sequence: TGTGCCAGCAGTTCCGACAGGGGGAGGAAGTACTTC. Its protein product is CASSSDRGRKYF.

As to this clonotype: A much bigger clone sits one base away, suggesting this may be a read error. A read error is likely, as this CDR3 ends without the conserved phenylalanine or tryptophan. The gene calls are TRBV7-8 and TRBJ1-5; 10 bases match TRBD1. Germline assignment: CDR1 SGHVS and CDR2 FQNEAQ. There are 13 residues in the CDR3. Trimming at V came to 4 bases and at J to 6 bases, leaving 0 bases not matched to a gene. The CDR3 reads CASSWDRGQPQHL. The CDR3 DNA is TGTGCCAGCAGCTGGGACAGGGGTCAGCCCCAGCATCTT.

In this sample, this clonotype turned up many times. The chain links TRBV13 to TRBJ1-2, with D possibly TRBD1 on 5 matching bases. This CDR3 spans 15 amino acids. V lost 4 bases and J 11 bases, leaving 23 bases between the germline ends. Germline V gene sequence: CDR1 PRHDT, CDR2 FYEKMQ (reference sequence). The chain's CDR3 is CASSSFKGDWYGYTF. The CDR3 nucleotides read TGTGCCAGCAGCTCCTTCAAAGGGGACTGGTACGGTTACACCTTC.

CDR3 in amino acids: CASSFRTENTEAFF. CDR3 coding DNA: TGTGCCAGCAGCTTTCGGACGGAGAACACTGAAGCTTTCTTT. V usage is TRBV5-5 and J usage is TRBJ1-1, with D unresolved. Trimming took off 2 bases at V and 1 base at J, with 9 bases between the two ends. Germline V gene data show CDR1 as SGHKS and CDR2 as YYEKEE (reference sequence). This CDR3 has 14 amino acids.

The chain recombines TRBV6-6 with TRBJ2-2; a weak D match, TRBD1 (6 bases). Per the germline V gene, CDR1 is MNHNY and CDR2 is SVGAGI (reference sequence). The V and J ends lost 2 bases and 6 bases respectively, with 16 bases between them. The length of the CDR3 is 16 residues. The CDR3 loop is CASSYLGQRHPGELFF. In DNA form, the CDR3 reads TGTGCCAGCAGTTACCTGGGACAAAGGCACCCCGGGGAGCTGTTTTTT.

With respect to this clonotype: An end of the junction differs from the germline gene, which may be a read error. The chain employs TRBV24-1 and TRBJ1-5; TRBD1 matches at 8 bases. The CDR3 runs to 16 residues. Germline CDR1 and CDR2: KGHDR and SFDVKD. The CDR3 DNA follows: TGTGCCAGCAGTTTATTCTGGACAGGGTCGGACCAGCCCCAGCATTTT. This translates into CASSLFWTGSDQPQHF.

The chain has TRBV2 and TRBJ2-5, with 7 positions matching TRBD1. The CDR3 totals 14 residues. Unmatched junction bases numbered 13, after V lost 6 bases and J lost 9 bases. CDR1 and CDR2 (germline): SNHLY, FYNNEI. CDR3 in DNA: TGTGCCAGCAGCGAACAGGGGCGGCATCAGCCCCAGTACTTC. Amino acid sequence: CASSEQGRHQPQYF.

This chain connects TRBV7-3 to TRBJ2-5, with 8 bases lining up with TRBD2. Germline V gene sequence: CDR1 SGHTA, CDR2 FQGTGA. The CDR3 covers 16 residues. V lost 1 base and J lost 5; bases outside the gene matches: 9. CDR3: CASSLILAERGETQYF. DNA for the CDR3: TGTGCCAGCAGCTTAATACTAGCGGAGAGGGGTGAGACCCAGTACTTC.

The gene calls are TRBV29-1 and TRBJ2-5, with TRBD2 identical over 10 bases. V lost 6 bases, J lost 5 bases, and 9 bases stayed unmatched. Looked up from germline, CDR1 is SQVTM and CDR2 is ANQGSEA. The CDR3 spans 14 residues. CDR3 sequence reads: CSVVPAGGEETQYF. CDR3 in DNA: TGCAGCGTAGTCCCAGCGGGAGGGGAGGAGACCCAGTACTTC.

The rearrangement joins TRBV2 to TRBJ1-4; maybe TRBD1 (5 bases). The V end was cut by 0 bases, the J end by 14 bases, with 16 bases between. This CDR3 is built from 14 residues. The germline V gene has CDR1 SNHLY and CDR2 FYNNEI. The CDR3 reads CASSEALKVGALFF. CDR3 in DNA: TGTGCCAGCAGTGAAGCGTTAAAGGTCGGGGCGCTGTTTTTT.

CDR3 DNA sequence: TGCAGCAGCCAACAGACTAACACTGAAGCTTTCTTT. Encoded protein: CSSQQTNTEAFF. This chain links TRBV29-1 with TRBJ1-1; D unresolved. CDR1 and CDR2 from the germline V gene are SQVTM and ANQGSEA. The CDR3 totals 12 residues. The V and J ends lost 8 bases and 2 bases respectively, with 12 bases between them.

The chain has TRBV12-3 or TRBV12-4 and TRBJ2-2; the D call may be TRBD1 or TRBD2 (6 bases each). V was cut by 8 bases and J by 3 bases, with 16 bases left in between. The CDR3 has 15 residues. This CDR3 reads CASGTPGEDTGELFF. The CDR3 DNA reads as TGTGCCAGCGGTACTCCAGGGGAGGACACCGGGGAGCTGTTTTTT.

The rearrangement joins TRBV11-1 to TRBJ1-2; perhaps TRBD1 as D (5 bases). This CDR3 has 16 residues. Between the trimmed V and J ends, which lost 5 bases and 7 bases, there was a span of 23 bases. Per germline, CDR1 SGHAT and CDR2 FQDESV (reference sequence). This chain's CDR3 is CASSLRDPGRIRGYTF. In DNA form, the CDR3 reads TGTGCCAGCAGCCTCCGGGACCCAGGGCGTATCCGTGGCTACACCTTC.

The chain employs TRBV10-2 and TRBJ1-5, with TRBD1 identical over 12 bases. The V gene end was trimmed by 3 bases and the J gene end by 6 bases; junction bases not matched to a gene: 6. Germline V lookup: CDR1 WSHSY, CDR2 SAAADI. The CDR3 covers 16 residues. In DNA form, the CDR3 reads TGCGCCAGCAGTGAAGGGACAGGGGGCGATGGTCAGCCCCAGCATTTT. Protein sequence: CASSEGTGGDGQPQHF.

This clonotype was seen only once. Because the CDR3 is missing its conserved closing phenylalanine or tryptophan, this is likely a read error. The chain carries TRBV27 and TRBJ1-1; 7 bases map to TRBD1. The CDR3 is 14 amino acids. Trimming at V came to 5 bases and at J to 6 bases, leaving 9 bases not matched to a gene. CDR1 and CDR2 from the germline V gene are MNHEY and SMNVEV (reference sequence). CDR3 residues: CASSQTGTRAEAFL. CDR3 in DNA: TGTGCCAGCAGTCAGACAGGGACGCGCGCTGAAGCTTTCCTT.

Notes on this clonotype: The junction departs from the called germline gene at one end, perhaps through a read error. The CDR3 bases are TGTGCCAGCAGTTACTCGAAGGGGATTATGTCCTACGAGCAGTACTTC. It codes for CASSYSKGIMSYEQYF. V usage is TRBV10-3 and J usage is TRBJ2-7, with a possible D match to TRBD1 (5 bases). Germline V lookup: CDR1 ENHRY, CDR2 SYGVKD. The CDR3 length is 16 residues.